This TCR beta chain was recovered during a study of cytomegalovirus exposure and HLA in healthy donors. Germline-derived CDR1 and CDR2 are SGHTA and FQGNSA. J gave up 4 bases and V 1 base, and 6 bases lay outside the gene matches. CDR3 size: 16 residues. In the case of this clone: Its antigen is unidentified.

Amplification used 60 Vbeta primers and 13 Jbeta primers. The repertoire was sequenced with immunoSEQ multiplex PCR; TCRdb's copy has only in-frame clones and lacks some. The data show 100,000 or so clones, with more than 65% seen just once and more than 6.5% held by the top ten. Findings of the study overall: Cytomegalovirus association was listed for about 160 TCR beta chains. Follow-up analysis later connected one missense variant in DCLRE1C with trimming of TCR beta V- and J-genes.

This chain connects TRBV7-2 to TRBJ2-3; TRBD2 matches 9 bases. What was sequenced was PBMCs. This receptor was identified in a man in his forties or fifties in good health and CMV-seropositive. CDR3: CASSLVLRGGPDTQYF. CDR3 bases: TGTGCCAGCAGCTTAGTGTTGCGGGGGGGCCCAGATACGCAGTATTTT. The full variable domain, in which reference TRBV7-2 and TRBJ2-3 provide the parts outside the CDR3, is GAGVSQSPSNKVTEKGKDVELRCDPISGHTALYWYRQSLGQGLEFLIYFQGNSAPDKSGLPSDRFSAERTGGSVSTLTIQRTQQEDSAVYLCASSLVLRGGPDTQYFGPGTRLTVL.